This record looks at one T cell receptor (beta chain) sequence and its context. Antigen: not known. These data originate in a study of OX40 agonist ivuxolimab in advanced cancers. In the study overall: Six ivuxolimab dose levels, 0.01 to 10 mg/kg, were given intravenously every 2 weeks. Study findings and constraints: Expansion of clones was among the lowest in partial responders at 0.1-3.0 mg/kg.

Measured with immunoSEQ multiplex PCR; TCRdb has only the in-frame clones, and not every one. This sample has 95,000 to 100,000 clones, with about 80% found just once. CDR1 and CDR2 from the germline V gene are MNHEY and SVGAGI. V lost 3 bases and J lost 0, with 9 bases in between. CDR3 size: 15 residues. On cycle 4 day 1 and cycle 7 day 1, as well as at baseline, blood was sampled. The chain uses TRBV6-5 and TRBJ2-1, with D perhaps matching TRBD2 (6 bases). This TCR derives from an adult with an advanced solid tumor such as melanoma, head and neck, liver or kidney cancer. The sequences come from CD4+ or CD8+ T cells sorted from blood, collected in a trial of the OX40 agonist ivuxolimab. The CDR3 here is CASSYGGSSYNEQFF. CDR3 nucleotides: TGTGCCAGCAGTTATGGGGGGAGCTCCTACAATGAGCAGTTCTTC.